The table lists the clone carrying this T cell receptor beta chain with a count of one. No antigen is known for it. Transcripts of RNA were the source for amplifying TCR beta CDR3 regions. An opening RT-PCR round employed HTBI primers and preceded a second-round multiplex PCR. TCRdb fed the multiplex PCR reads into MiXCR, producing one record per CDR3 protein. The sample holds approximately 1.2 million distinct CDR3 sequences, about 36% seen once. The V gene's germline CDR1 is LNHDA and CDR2 SQIVND (reference sequence). The length of the CDR3 is 13 residues. V was shortened by 3 bases and J by 6 bases, with 9 bases between the two germline ends. The entry originates in a study of Graves' ophthalmopathy and Graves' hyperthyroidism. Study results and caveats: Ophthalmopathy could be told apart from stable hyperthyroidism by a 13-signature model (about 88% sensitivity, around 81% specificity).

The receptor's source is an adult man with Graves' hyperthyroidism. This chain joins TRBV19 and TRBJ1-5; tentatively, D is TRBD1 (5 bases). Source material: peripheral blood or thyroid tissue (not recorded which). CDR3 nucleotide sequence: TGTGCCAGTAGTATCACGAGGGGTCAGCCCCAGCATTTT. It encodes CASSITRGQPQHF.